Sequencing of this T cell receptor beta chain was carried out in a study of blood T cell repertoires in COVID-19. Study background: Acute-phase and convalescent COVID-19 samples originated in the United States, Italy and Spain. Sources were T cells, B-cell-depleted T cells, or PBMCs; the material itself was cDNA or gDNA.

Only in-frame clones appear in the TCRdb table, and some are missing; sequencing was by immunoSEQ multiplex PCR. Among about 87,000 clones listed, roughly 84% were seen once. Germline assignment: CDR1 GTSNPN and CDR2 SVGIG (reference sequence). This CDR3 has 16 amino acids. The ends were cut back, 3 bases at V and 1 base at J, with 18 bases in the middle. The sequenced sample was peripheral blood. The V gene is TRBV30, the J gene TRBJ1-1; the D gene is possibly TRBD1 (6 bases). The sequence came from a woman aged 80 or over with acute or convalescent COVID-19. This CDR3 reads CAWRLRAGAGNTEAFF. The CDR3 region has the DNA TGTGCCTGGAGATTAAGGGCAGGGGCAGGGAACACTGAAGCTTTCTTT.